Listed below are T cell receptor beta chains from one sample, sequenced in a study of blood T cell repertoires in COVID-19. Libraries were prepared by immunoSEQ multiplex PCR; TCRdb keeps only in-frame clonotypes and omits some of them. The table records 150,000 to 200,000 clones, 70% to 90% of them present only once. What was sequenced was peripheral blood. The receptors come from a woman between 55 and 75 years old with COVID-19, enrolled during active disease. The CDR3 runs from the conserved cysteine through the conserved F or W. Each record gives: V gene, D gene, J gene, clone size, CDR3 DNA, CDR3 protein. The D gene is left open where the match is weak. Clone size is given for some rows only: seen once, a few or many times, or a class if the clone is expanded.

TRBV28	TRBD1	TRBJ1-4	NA	TGTGCCAGCAAACTACAGGGGGGTGAAAAACTGTTTTTT	CASKLQGGEKLFF
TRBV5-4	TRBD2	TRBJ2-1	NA	TGTGCCAGCAGCTTGGGACTAGCGCGGTACAATGAGCAGTTCTTC	CASSLGLARYNEQFF
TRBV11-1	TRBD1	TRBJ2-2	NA	TGTGCCAGCAGCTTGCGCTGGACAGGGGGAACCGGGGAGCTGTTTTTT	CASSLRWTGGTGELFF
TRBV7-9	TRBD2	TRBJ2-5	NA	TGTGCCAGCAGCCCCCGACTAGCGGGAGACCTGTACCAAGAGACCCAGTACTTC	CASSPRLAGDLYQETQYF
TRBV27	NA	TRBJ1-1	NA	TGTGCCAGCAGTAACCTGGACAGAATGAACACTGAAGCTTTCTTT	CASSNLDRMNTEAFF
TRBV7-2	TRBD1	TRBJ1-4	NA	TGTGCCAGCAGCGCCAGGCAGGGGGTAACAACTAATGAAAAACTGTTTTTT	CASSARQGVTTNEKLFF
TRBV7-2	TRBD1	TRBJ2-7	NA	TGTGCCAGCAGCGCGGACAGGGCATACGAGCAGTACTTC	CASSADRAYEQYF
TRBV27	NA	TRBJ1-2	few	TGTGCCAGCAGTGATACAGGGCGGGCGAACTATGGCTACACCTTC	CASSDTGRANYGYTF
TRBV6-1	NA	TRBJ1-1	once	TGTGCCACCTTACGGGTGGGTGGGACTGAAGCTTTCTTT	CATLRVGGTEAFF
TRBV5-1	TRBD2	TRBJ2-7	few	TGCGCCAGCAGCCCGGAGGGACTACAGGTTTCCCCCTACGAGCAGTACTTC	CASSPEGLQVSPYEQYF
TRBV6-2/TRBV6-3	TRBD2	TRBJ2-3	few	TGTGCCAGCAGTTACTCTCGGGCGGGAGTGGCAGATACGCAGTATTTT	CASSYSRAGVADTQYF
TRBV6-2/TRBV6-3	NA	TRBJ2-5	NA	TGTGCCAGCAGTTATAGGACGGGAAAAGAGACCCAGTACTTC	CASSYRTGKETQYF
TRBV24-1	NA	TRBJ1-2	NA	TGTGCCACCAGTGACCCCGGGTCTGGCTACACCTTC	CATSDPGSGYTF
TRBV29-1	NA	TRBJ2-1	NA	TGCAGCGCCTACGGGGGTAACCCCCTCCCAGACAATGAGCAGTTCTTC	CSAYGGNPLPDNEQFF
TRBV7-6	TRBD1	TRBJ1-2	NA	TGTGCCAGCAGCATCGGACAGGGCAATTATGGCTACACCTTC	CASSIGQGNYGYTF
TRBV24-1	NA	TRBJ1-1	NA	TGTGCCACCAGTGATGCGAGCGGGGGCGGGGGTGGAAACACTGAAGCTTTCTTT	CATSDASGGGGGNTEAFF
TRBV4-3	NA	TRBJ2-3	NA	TGCGCCAGCAGCCGCGTGGTTTTAGATACGCAGTATTTT	CASSRVVLDTQYF
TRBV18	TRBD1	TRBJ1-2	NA	TGTGCCAGCTCCCCGACAGGGGGGAATGTTAACTATGGCTACACCTTC	CASSPTGGNVNYGYTF
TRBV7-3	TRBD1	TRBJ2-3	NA	TGTGCCAGCAGTAGACAGGGGGCAGATACGCAGTATTTT	CASSRQGADTQYF
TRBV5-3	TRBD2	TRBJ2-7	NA	TGTGCCAGAAGCCACTTTGTGGTCTGGAAATGGCCTAGCGGTACCTACGAGCAGTACTTC	CARSHFVVWKWPSGTYEQYF